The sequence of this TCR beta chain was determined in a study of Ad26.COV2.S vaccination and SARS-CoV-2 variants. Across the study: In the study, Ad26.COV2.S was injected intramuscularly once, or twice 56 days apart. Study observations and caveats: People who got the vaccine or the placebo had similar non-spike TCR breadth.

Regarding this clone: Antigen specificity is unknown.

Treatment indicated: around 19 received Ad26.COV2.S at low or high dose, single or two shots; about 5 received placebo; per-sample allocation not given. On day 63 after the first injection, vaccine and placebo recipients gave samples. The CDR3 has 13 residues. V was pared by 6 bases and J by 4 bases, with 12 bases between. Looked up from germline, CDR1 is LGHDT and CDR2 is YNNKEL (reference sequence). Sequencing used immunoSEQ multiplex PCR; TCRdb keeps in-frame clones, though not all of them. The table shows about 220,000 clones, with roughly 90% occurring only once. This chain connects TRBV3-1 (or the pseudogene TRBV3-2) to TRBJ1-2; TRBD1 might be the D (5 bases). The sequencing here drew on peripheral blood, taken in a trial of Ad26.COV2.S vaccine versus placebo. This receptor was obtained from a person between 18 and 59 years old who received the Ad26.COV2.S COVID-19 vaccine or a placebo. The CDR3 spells CASRPGRGYGYTF. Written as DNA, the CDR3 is TGTGCCAGCAGGCCGGGAAGGGGCTATGGCTACACCTTC.